The 5 T cell receptor beta chains given below trace back to one sample, sequenced in a study of graft-versus-host responses after intestinal transplantation. Using immunoSEQ multiplex PCR, the repertoire was profiled, and TCRdb retains in-frame clones only, with some absent. The data show tens of thousands of clones, with 80% to 90% seen just once and 1.5% to 2% held by the top ten. The input for sequencing was PBMCs, taken 26 days after transplant. These receptors all come from a human patient who received an intestinal transplant, so some T cells may come from the graft donor.

This clone has a handful of counts. V gene TRBV9 combines with J gene TRBJ1-1, with D perhaps matching TRBD1 (5 bases). Germline V gene data show CDR1 as SGDLS and CDR2 as YYNGEE. V lost 0 bases to trimming and J lost 3 bases, with 6 bases between them. The CDR3 covers 13 residues. DNA of the CDR3: TGTGCCAGCAGCGTAGGGGACTACACTGAAGCTTTCTTT. Amino acid sequence: CASSVGDYTEAFF.

The genes are TRBV19 and TRBJ1-5; 7 positions match TRBD1. With 6 bases clipped from V and 7 bases from J, the junction kept 9 bases outside the gene matches. The CDR3 runs to 14 residues. The germline V gene encodes CDR1 LNHDA and CDR2 SQIVND (reference sequence). The chain's CDR3 is CASSPTGSGQPQHF. The CDR3 DNA sequence: TGTGCCAGTAGCCCGACAGGGTCGGGACAGCCCCAGCATTTT.

The chain links TRBV4-3 to TRBJ1-1, with D hard to call. The ends were cut back, 2 bases at V and 4 bases at J, with 8 bases in the middle. The CDR3 runs 13 residues. Germline CDR1 LGHNA, CDR2 YSLEER. CDR3 sequence: CASSQFFGTEAFF. DNA of the CDR3: TGCGCCAGCAGCCAATTTTTCGGCACTGAAGCTTTCTTT.

The chain recombines TRBV6-5 with TRBJ2-3; possible D gene TRBD2, 5 bases. Trimming pared 2 bases from V and 2 bases from J, leaving 8 bases between. The CDR3 contains 14 residues. Germline CDR1 reads MNHEY; CDR2 reads SVGAGI. The DNA of the CDR3 is TGTGCCAGCAGTTACGGACTGGACACAGATACGCAGTATTTT. Protein: CASSYGLDTDTQYF.

This clone appeared a few times. V gene TRBV21-1 combines with J gene TRBJ1-5. TRBV21-1 is a documented pseudogene. The CDR3 consists of 14 residues. The CDR3 region is CASGGGAVRQPQHF. The CDR3 DNA is TGTGCCAGCGGGGGGGGCGCGGTAAGGCAGCCCCAGCATTTT.